The T cell receptor (beta chain) under discussion was sequenced for a study of regulatory T cells in long-lasting Graves disease. Libraries of TCR beta came from iRepertoire HTBI primers plus Arm-PCR of CDR3 regions. Using its own MiXCR run on the multiplex PCR reads, TCRdb lists one record per CDR3 protein. The sample holds 540,000 or so distinct CDR3 sequences, roughly 12% seen once. Many counts were recorded for this clonotype. V was clipped by 6 bases and J by 2 bases, with 14 bases between them. This CDR3 has 14 residues. Time point of the sample: newly diagnosed GD, antithyroid drugs for less than 3 months. The TCR library was made from RNA that had been extracted from PBMCs in TRIzol. This sample was shared with a second study, whose subject was T cells in Graves' hyperthyroidism and ophthalmopathy.

This material consisted of peripheral blood mononuclear cells (PBMCs), taken at new diagnosis, from a patient treated with antithyroid drugs. J is TRBJ2-7 and V is TRBV12-3 or TRBV12-4; D is possibly TRBD2 (6 bases). The TCR comes from a man aged 25-40 years with Graves disease. CDR3: CASSRLTGAYEQYF. The CDR3 nucleotides are TGTGCCAGCAGCCGCCTAACGGGAGCCTACGAGCAGTACTTC.